Here is one T cell receptor (beta chain) with its context. Trimming removed 0 bases from V and 4 bases from J; junction bases left unmatched: 9. The V gene's germline CDR1 is LGHNA and CDR2 YSLEER. CDR3 length: 17 residues. TCRdb called the 5' RACE reads again in MiXCR, with one record for every CDR3 protein. This table holds some 560,000 distinct CDR3 sequences, about a sixth found once. This sample stems from a study of T cells after yellow fever vaccination. The rearrangement joins TRBV4-3 to TRBJ2-3, with 8 bases matching TRBD2. The origin of this receptor is a man between 18 and 29 years old who received the YFV17D yellow fever vaccine. The sequencing here drew on PBMCs, taken 4 to 5 days after the first yellow fever vaccination. For the CDR3, the DNA is TGCGCCAGCAGCCAAGAAGTTCGGGGGGGCCGGTCAGATACGCAGTATTTT. Translation: CASSQEVRGGRSDTQYF.